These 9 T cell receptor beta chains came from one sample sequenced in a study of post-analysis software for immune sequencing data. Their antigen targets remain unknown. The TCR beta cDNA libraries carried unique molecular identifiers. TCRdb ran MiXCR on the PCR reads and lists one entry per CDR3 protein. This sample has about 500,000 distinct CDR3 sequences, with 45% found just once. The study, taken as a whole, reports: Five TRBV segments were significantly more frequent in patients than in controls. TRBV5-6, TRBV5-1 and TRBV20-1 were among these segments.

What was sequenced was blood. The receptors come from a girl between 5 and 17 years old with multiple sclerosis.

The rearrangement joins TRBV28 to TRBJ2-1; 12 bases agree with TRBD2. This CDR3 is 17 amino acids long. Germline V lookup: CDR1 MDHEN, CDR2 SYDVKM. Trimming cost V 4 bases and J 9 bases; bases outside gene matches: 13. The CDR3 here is CASSSPRLAGVEGEQFF. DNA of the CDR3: TGTGCCAGCAGTTCCCCCCGACTAGCGGGAGTAGAGGGTGAGCAGTTCTTC.

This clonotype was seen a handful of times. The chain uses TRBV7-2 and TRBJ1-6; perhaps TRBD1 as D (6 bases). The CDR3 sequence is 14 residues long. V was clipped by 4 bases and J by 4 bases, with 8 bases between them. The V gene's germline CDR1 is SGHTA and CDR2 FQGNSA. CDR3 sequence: CASSWTEYNSPLHF. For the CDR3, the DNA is TGTGCCAGCAGCTGGACAGAATATAATTCACCCCTCCACTTT. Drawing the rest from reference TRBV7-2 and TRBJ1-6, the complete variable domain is GAGVSQSPSNKVTEKGKDVELRCDPISGHTALYWYRQSLGQGLEFLIYFQGNSAPDKSGLPSDRFSAERTGGSVSTLTIQRTQQEDSAVYLCASSWTEYNSPLHFGNGTRLTVT.

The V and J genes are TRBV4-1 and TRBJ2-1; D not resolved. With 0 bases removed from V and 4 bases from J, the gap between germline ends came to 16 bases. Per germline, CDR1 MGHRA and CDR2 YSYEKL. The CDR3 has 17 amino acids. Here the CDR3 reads CASSQEIALESYNEQFF. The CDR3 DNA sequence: TGCGCCAGCAGCCAAGAGATAGCATTGGAGTCATACAATGAGCAGTTCTTC.

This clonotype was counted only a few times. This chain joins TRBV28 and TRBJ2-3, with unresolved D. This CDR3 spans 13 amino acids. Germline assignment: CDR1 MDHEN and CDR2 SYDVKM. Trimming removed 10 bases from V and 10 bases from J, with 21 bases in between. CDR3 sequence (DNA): TGTGCCACCTACGTTCCGGCTCCGGATGCGCAGTATTTT. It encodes CATYVPAPDAQYF.

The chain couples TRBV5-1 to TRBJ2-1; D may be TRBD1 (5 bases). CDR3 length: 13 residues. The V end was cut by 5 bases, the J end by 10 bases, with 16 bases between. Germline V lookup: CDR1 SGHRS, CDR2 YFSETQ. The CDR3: CASSFQGVGEQFF. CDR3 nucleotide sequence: TGCGCCAGCAGTTTCCAGGGTGTCGGCGAGCAGTTCTTC.

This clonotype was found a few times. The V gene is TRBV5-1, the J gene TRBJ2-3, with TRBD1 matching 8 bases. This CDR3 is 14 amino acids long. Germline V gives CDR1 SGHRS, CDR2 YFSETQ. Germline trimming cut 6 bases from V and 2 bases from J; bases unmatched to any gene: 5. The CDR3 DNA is TGCGCCAGCACTCCGGACAGGGTCACAGATACGCAGTATTTT. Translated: CASTPDRVTDTQYF.

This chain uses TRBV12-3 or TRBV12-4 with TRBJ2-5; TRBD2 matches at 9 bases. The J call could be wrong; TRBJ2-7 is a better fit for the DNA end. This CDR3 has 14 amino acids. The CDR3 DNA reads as TGTGCCAGCAGTTCCGGGACTAGCTTCCACGAGCAGTACTTC. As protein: CASSSGTSFHEQYF.

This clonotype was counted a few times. CDR3 residues: CSGRTAATNEKLFF. In DNA, the CDR3 is TGCAGCGGAAGAACAGCTGCAACTAATGAAAAACTGTTTTTT. The rearrangement links TRBV29-1 to TRBJ1-4, with no clear D. The CDR3 loop spans 14 amino acids. Germline CDR1 reads SQVTM; CDR2 reads ANQGSEA. Trimming left V 7 bases short and J 0 bases short, with 12 bases between.

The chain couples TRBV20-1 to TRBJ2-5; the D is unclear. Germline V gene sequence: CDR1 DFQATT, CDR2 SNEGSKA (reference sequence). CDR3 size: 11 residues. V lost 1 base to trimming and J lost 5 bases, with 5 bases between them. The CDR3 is CSARVPETQYF. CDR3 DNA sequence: TGCAGTGCTAGAGTGCCGGAGACCCAGTACTTC.